The source of this TCR beta chain is a study of long-term antiretroviral therapy in people with HIV (dated by TCRdb to between 2021 and 2022). Study-level background: The earliest samples were collected roughly a decade before the 2015 WHO recommendation for immediate ART, at a time when ART was usually postponed until CD4 counts fell. No cross-contamination during QIAcube processing was seen in test extractions of a monoclonal T-cell line run alongside around 30 polyclonal samples. Whether ART initiation and durable HIV suppression were associated with changes in peripheral blood TRB repertoire composition and diversity was tested in a retrospective serial study. The cohort contributed about 180 cryopreserved PBMC samples from 30 adults with confirmed HIV infection, collected serially over a mean of approximately 6 years (range 1-12). About 35% of the 30 participants with HIV were female. Points the paper makes about the study in general: Inferences about post-ART repertoire changes were limited because no data were available on ART adherence, viral resistance or therapy changes. The repertoire was dominated across all time points by expanded TRB clones identified before ART initiation, although this dominance was seen to fluctuate and to decrease in many PLHIV after ART. The samples span the years 2004 to 2017, and the ART regimens used may be less effective than current regimens. Because PBMC availability was limited, only the TCR beta chain was sequenced, with no alpha chain pairing. Starting ART was linked to a significant rise in TRB diversity, yet even with long-term ART the diversity remained significantly lower than in transplant donor controls. HIV repertoires had narrower CDR3 length ranges than controls, and the network structure suggested an antigen-experienced repertoire that shifted only slightly toward naive after ART. Because pre-ART samples had limited cell numbers, profiling was done on unsorted PBMC rather than on sorted CD4+ and CD8+ T cells.

This clone showed up just once. Its antigen has not been determined. The input lacks base qualities; no much larger clone sits a single base away. Sequencing of the TRB variable region was done with the immunoSEQ hsTCRB v3.0 assay at survey level resolution. A depth of about 40,000-50,000 T-cell genomes per sample was targeted for TRB sequencing. An Illumina MiSeq with a v3 150-cycle kit was used to sequence the pooled TRB libraries. On the authors' methods: Analysis of repertoires was carried out in R inside a reproducible Nextflow workflow spanning QC, data transformation and analysis. LymphoSeq2, an R package for exploring AIRR-Seq data, was used to implement custom analyses. A few samples that produced fewer than 5000 total TRB sequences were removed, so fewer than 200 HIV repertoires were analyzed. Among the 180 to 200 retained HIV repertoires, 55 to 60 were collected before ART initiation and 120 to 130 were collected after ART initiation. Repertoires were downsampled to 5000 TRB nucleotide sequences, with summary statistics averaged over 100 downsampling iterations. TRB sequences were retained for analysis only if CDR3 regions of at least seven amino acids were present. Two measures captured diversity: a Shannon entropy-derived clonality score and the Gini coefficient. In the repertoire networks, any two of the top 5000 CDR3 amino acid sequences were linked whenever the two sequences differed by an edit distance of one. GLIPH2 predicted antigen specificity groups and MHC restriction for TRB CDR3 amino acid sequences. Known CMV, EBV, HIV or tissue antigen associations were flagged by matching CDR3 amino acid sequences against VDJdb and McPAS-TCR. Pre-ART, post-ART and control groups were compared with Wilcoxon signed-rank tests and Holm-Bonferroni correction. TCRdb limited this immuneACCESS table to in-frame rearrangements with V and J called. A share of clones is missing; checked studies link under half to unresolved V genes, and the rest is unexplained. Clone size and the V and J calls come from that table; the DNA yielded D and trimming. Counted in this sample were about 20,000 clones; about nine tenths of them appeared once. The ten largest clones take up 9.2% of the sample.

Participants were included only if at least one PBMC sample before ART initiation and at least two post-ART samples were available. All participants with HIV were treated in the United States of America. Before DNA extraction, cryopreserved samples of about 0.9-10 million PBMC were thawed and then washed. At the time of the earliest PBMC sample, participants with HIV were aged between about 20 and 54 years. Each participant contributed PBMC samples from 1-4 timepoints before ART initiation and 2-8 timepoints after ART initiation, with a median of 7 samples. Serial HIV viral load, CD4+ T-cell count, ART history and demographic data were obtained for every participant. A Qiagen kit on a QIAcube was used to extract genomic DNA from unsorted PBMC, with samples processed in batches of 12. The CDR3 has 16 amino acids, counting the end cysteine and phenylalanine. Of the read, only the CDR3 DNA is kept; its 48 bases are in frame from base 1. V and J are trimmed by 0 bases and 5 bases, and the gene matches miss 6 bases of the junction. From the germline V gene, CDR1 is KGHSH and CDR2 is LQKENI.

The receptor was derived from a young woman with HIV. The receptor chain draws on TRBV18 and TRBJ2-1, with TRBD2 matching 8 junction bases. The sample was unsorted PBMCs, taken 4.4 years before starting antiretroviral therapy. The sequenced DNA is TGTGCCAGCTCACCACCGGCCAGCGGGGGCCACAATGAGCAGTTCTTC. Its protein reads: CASSPPASGGHNEQFF.